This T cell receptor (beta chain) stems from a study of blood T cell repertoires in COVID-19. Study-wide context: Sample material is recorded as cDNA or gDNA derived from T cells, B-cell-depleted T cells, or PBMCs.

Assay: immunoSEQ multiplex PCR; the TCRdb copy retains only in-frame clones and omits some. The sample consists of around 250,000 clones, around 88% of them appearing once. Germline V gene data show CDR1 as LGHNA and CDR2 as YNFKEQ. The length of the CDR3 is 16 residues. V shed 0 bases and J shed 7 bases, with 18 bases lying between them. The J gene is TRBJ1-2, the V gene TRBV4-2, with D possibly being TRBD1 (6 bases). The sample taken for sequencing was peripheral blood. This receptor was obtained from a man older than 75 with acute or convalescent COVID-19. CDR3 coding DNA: TGTGCCAGCAGCCAAGATATCACGGGGGGCGCCGGTGGCTACACCTTC. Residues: CASSQDITGGAGGYTF.